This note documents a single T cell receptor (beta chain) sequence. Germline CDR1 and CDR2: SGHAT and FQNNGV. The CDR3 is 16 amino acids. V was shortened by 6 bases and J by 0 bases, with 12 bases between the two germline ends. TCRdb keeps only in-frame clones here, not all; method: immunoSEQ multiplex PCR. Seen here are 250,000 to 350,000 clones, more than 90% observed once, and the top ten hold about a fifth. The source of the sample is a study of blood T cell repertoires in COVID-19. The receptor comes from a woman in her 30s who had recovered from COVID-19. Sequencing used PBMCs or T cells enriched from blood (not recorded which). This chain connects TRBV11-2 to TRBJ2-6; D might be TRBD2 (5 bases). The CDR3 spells CASRSLGSSGANVLTF. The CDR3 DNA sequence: TGTGCCAGCAGAAGTTTGGGGAGCTCTGGGGCCAACGTCCTGACTTTC.